This TCR beta chain was obtained from a study of blood T cell repertoires in COVID-19. Whole-study context: Material from acute and convalescent COVID-19 was sourced from the United States, Italy and Spain. PBMCs, B-cell-depleted T cells, or T cells provided the cDNA or gDNA that made up the material.

As processed by the authors: Counts of nucleated cells, estimated from reference gene primer amplification, were obtained. Sequencing used immunoSEQ multiplex PCR; TCRdb keeps in-frame clones, though not all of them. Clone size and V and J calls were adopted from that table, with D and trimming inferred from the DNA. The sample lists 90,000 to 120,000 clones, about 80% seen once, with 4% to 4.5% in the top ten. Trimming removed 7 bases from V and 3 bases from J, with 18 bases in between. Germline CDR1 SQVTM, CDR2 ANQGSEA. The CDR3 is 14 amino acids. The rearrangement uses TRBV29-1 and TRBJ2-5; possibly TRBD1 for D (5 bases). The clonotype originates from a man aged 65 to 85 with acute or convalescent COVID-19. The sample was peripheral blood. CDR3 nucleotides: TGCAGCGCTACACCCCGGACACTTAAAGAGACCCAGTACTTC. The encoded protein is CSATPRTLKETQYF.